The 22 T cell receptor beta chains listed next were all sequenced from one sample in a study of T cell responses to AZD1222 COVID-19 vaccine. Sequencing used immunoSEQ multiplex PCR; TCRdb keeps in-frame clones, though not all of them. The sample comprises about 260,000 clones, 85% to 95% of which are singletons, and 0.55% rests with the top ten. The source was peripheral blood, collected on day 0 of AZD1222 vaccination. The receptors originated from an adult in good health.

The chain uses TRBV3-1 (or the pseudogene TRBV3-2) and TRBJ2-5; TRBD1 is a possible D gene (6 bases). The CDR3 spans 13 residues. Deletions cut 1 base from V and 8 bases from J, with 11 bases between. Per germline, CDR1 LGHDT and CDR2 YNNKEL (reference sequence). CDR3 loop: CASSQVQGGTQYF. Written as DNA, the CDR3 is TGTGCCAGCAGCCAAGTCCAAGGGGGAACCCAGTACTTC.

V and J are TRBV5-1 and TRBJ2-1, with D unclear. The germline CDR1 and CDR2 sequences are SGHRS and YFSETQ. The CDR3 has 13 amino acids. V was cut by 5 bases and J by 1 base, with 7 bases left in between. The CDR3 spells CASSIRSYNEQFF. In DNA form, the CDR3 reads TGCGCCAGCAGTATAAGGTCCTACAATGAGCAGTTCTTC.

The CDR3: CASGLDRTNTQYF. CDR3 coding DNA: TGTGCTAGTGGTTTGGATAGGACTAATACGCAGTATTTT. V gene TRBV12-5 combines with J gene TRBJ2-3, with TRBD2 as a possible D gene (6 bases). The CDR3 is 13 residues long. Trimming cost V 1 base and J 7 bases, with 9 bases left between them. CDR1 is LGHNT, CDR2 FRNRAP, per germline.

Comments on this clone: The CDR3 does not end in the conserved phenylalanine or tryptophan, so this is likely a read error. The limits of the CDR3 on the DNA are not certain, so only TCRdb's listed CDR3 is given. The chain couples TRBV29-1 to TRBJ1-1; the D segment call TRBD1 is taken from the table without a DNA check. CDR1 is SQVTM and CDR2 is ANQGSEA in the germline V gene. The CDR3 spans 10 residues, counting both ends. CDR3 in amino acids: CSVSRQSTLR.

The CDR3, as DNA: TGTGCCAGTAGTTTAACAGATAGCAATCAGCCCCAGCATTTT. This codes for CASSLTDSNQPQHF. The chain employs TRBV19 and TRBJ1-5, with D unresolved. CDR1 is LNHDA and CDR2 is SQIVND in the germline V gene (reference sequence). Trimming pared 5 bases from V and 0 bases from J, leaving 8 bases between. The CDR3 consists of 14 residues.

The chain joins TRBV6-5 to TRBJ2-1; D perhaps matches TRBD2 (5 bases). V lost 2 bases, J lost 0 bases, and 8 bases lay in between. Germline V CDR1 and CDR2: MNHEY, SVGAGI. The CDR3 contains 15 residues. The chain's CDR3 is CASSYMGSSYNEQFF. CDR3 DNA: TGTGCCAGCAGTTACATGGGGAGCTCCTACAATGAGCAGTTCTTC.

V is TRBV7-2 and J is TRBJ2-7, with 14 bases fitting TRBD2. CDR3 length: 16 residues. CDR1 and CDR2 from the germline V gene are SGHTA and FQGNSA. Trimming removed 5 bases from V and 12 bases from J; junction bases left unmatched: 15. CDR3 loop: CASSAVTSGRDYVTYF. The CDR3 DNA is TGTGCCAGCAGCGCGGTGACTAGCGGGAGGGATTACGTAACGTACTTC.

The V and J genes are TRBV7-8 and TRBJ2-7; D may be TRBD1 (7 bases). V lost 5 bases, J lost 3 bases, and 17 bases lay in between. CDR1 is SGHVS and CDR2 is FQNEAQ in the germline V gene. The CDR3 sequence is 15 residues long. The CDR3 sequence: CASSTLAGGYYEQYF. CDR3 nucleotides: TGTGCCAGCAGCACCCTGGCAGGGGGGTACTACGAGCAGTACTTC. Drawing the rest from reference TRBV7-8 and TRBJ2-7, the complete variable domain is GAGVSQSPRYKVAKRGQDVALRCDPISGHVSLFWYQQALGQGPEFLTYFQNEAQLDKSGLPSDRFFAERPEGSVSTLKIQRTQQEDSAVYLCASSTLAGGYYEQYFGPGTRLTVT.

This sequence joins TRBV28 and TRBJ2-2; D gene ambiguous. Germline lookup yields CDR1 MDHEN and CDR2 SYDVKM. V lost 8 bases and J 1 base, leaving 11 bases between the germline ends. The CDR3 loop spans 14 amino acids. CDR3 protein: CASRQAGNTGELFF. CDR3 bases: TGTGCCAGCCGCCAGGCTGGGAACACCGGGGAGCTGTTTTTT.

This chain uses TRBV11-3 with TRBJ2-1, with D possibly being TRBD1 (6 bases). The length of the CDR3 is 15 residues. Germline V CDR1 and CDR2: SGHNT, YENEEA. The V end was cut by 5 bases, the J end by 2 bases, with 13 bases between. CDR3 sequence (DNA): TGTGCCAGCAGCCCGACAGGCACAACCTACAATGAGCAGTTCTTC. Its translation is CASSPTGTTYNEQFF. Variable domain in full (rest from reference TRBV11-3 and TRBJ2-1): EAGVVQSPRYKIIEKKQPVAFWCNPISGHNTLYWYLQNLGQGPELLIRYENEEAVDDSQLPKDRFSAERLKGVDSTLKIQPAELGDSAVYLCASSPTGTTYNEQFFGPGTRLTVL.

CDR3 protein: CASSLEGGPSGNTIYF. Written as DNA, the CDR3 is TGCGCCAGCAGCTTGGAGGGAGGCCCATCTGGAAACACCATATATTTT. V is TRBV5-1 and J is TRBJ1-3; no reliable D call. V gave up 0 bases and J gave up 1 base, with 11 bases separating them. This CDR3 region has 16 residues. In germline, CDR1 is SGHRS, CDR2 YFSETQ. The whole variable domain, remainder taken from reference TRBV5-1 and TRBJ1-3, is KAGVTQTPRYLIKTRGQQVTLSCSPISGHRSVSWYQQTPGQGLQFLFEYFSETQRNKGNFPGRFSGRQFSNSRSEMNVSTLELGDSALYLCASSLEGGPSGNTIYFGEGSWLTVV.

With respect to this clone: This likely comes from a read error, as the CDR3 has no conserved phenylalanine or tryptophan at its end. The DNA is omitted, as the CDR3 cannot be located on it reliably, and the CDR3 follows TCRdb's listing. The CDR3 here is CASSLRRRVPI. The chain has TRBV28 and TRBJ2-7; TRBD1 is taken as the D call from the table, unchecked against the DNA. The CDR3 extends over 11 residues, inclusive of both ends. Germline lookup yields CDR1 MDHEN and CDR2 SYDVKM.

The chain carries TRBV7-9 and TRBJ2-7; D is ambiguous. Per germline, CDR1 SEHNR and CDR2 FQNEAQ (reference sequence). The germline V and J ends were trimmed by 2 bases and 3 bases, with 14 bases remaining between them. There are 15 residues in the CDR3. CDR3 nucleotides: TGTGCCAGCAGCTTAATAGGCCTGCACGGCTACGAGCAGTACTTC. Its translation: CASSLIGLHGYEQYF.

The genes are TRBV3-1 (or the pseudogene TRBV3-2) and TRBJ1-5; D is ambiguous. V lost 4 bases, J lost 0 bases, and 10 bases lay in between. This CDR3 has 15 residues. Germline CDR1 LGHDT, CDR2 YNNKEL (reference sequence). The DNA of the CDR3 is TGTGCCAGCAGCCTATCCCTGAATAGCAATCAGCCCCAGCATTTT. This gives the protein CASSLSLNSNQPQHF.

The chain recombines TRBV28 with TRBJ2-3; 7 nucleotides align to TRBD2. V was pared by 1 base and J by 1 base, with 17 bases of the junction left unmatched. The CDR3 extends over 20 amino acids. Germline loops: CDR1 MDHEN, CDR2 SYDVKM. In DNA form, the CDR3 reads TGTGCCAGCAGTTTATCGAATTCCCGAGCGCGGGGGATTCGCACAGATACGCAGTATTTT. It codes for CASSLSNSRARGIRTDTQYF. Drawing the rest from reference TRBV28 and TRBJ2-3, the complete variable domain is DVKVTQSSRYLVKRTGEKVFLECVQDMDHENMFWYRQDPGLGLRLIYFSYDVKMKEKGDIPEGYSVSREKKERFSLILESASTNQTSMYLCASSLSNSRARGIRTDTQYFGPGTRLTVL.

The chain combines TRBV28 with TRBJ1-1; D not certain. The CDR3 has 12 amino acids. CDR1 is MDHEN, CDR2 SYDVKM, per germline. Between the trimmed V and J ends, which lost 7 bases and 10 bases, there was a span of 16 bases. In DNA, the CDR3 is TGTGCCAGCACGACCCGGGAACTTGTAGCTTTCTTT. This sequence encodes CASTTRELVAFF.

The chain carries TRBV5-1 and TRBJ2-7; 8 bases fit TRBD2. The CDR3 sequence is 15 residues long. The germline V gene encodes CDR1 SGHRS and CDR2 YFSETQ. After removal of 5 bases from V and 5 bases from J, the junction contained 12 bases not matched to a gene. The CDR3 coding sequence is TGCGCCAGCAGTCCCCCGGCGGGAGGTTCCGACGAGCAGTACTTC. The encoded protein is CASSPPAGGSDEQYF.

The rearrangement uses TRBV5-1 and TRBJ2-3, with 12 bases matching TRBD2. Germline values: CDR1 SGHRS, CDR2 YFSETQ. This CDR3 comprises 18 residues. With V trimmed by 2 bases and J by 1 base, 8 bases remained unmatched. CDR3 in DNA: TGCGCCAGCAGCTTAAGACTAGCGGGAGCCTCTGGCACAGATACGCAGTATTTT. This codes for CASSLRLAGASGTDTQYF. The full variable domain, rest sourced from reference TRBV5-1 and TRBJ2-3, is KAGVTQTPRYLIKTRGQQVTLSCSPISGHRSVSWYQQTPGQGLQFLFEYFSETQRNKGNFPGRFSGRQFSNSRSEMNVSTLELGDSALYLCASSLRLAGASGTDTQYFGPGTRLTVL.

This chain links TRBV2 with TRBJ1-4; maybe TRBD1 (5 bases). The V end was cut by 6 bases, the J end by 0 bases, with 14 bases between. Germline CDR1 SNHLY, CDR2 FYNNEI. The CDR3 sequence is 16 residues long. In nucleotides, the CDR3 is TGTGCCAGCAGCGTAAGACAGCCCGCAACTAATGAAAAACTGTTTTTT. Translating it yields CASSVRQPATNEKLFF.

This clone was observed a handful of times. The CDR3 sequence is CASSLVDTEDYGYTF. CDR3 coding DNA: TGTGCCAGCAGCTTAGTGGACACCGAAGACTATGGCTACACCTTC. The chain employs TRBV11-3 and TRBJ1-2; the D gene is possibly TRBD1 (5 bases). CDR1 is SGHNT, CDR2 YENEEA, per germline. The CDR3 runs to 15 residues. Trimming cost V 1 base and J 3 bases, with 12 bases left between them.

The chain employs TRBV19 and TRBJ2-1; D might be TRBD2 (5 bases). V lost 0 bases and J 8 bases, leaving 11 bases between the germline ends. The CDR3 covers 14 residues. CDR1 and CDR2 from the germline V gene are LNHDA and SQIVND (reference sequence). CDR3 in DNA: TGTGCCAGTAGTATAGACCTGCCGAGGGATGAGCAGTTCTTC. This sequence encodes CASSIDLPRDEQFF.

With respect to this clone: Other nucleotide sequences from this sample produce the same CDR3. The CDR3, as DNA: TGTGCCAGTAGCCCGAGGGGGGGGGCTTCGAACACCGGGGAGCTGTTTTTT. It translates to CASSPRGGASNTGELFF. The chain is built from TRBV19 and TRBJ2-2; D perhaps matches TRBD2 (7 bases). In germline, CDR1 is LNHDA, CDR2 SQIVND (reference sequence). The CDR3 runs to 17 residues. Trimming took 6 bases from V and 0 from J, leaving 17 bases between them.